This TCR beta chain was observed in a study of blood T cell repertoires in COVID-19 (TCRdb year 2020). Concerning the study at large: Collaborator samples came from the United States, Italy and Spain and covered acute and convalescent phases of COVID-19. Subjects who had been exposed to COVID-19, were actively infected with it, or had recovered from it provided the deeply sampled blood TCRbeta repertoires that made up the dataset. The prospective study material was composed of cDNA or gDNA derived from T cells, B-cell-depleted T cells, or PBMCs. Where HLA class I and class II types were available, the types were taken from metadata supplied by the sample provider, not from assay-based typing. Samples came from the ongoing ImmuneRACE study (first 160 participants) plus 1,254 subjects from 6 global collaborators. Sample metadata almost always included a de-identified subject ID, COVID-19 status, age in years and sex. The repertoires were released in a freely available public database meant as a resource for research on the immune response to SARS-CoV-2.

This clone occurred once. Its binding antigen is unknown. No base qualities exist here, and no much larger clone lies one base off it. Here is what the overall study found, with its caveats: The quantity of clinical and demographic metadata differed by source and by participant and was supplied without curation.

In the prospective study, participants were roughly 18 to 95 years old, resided in 25 or so geographic areas of the United States, and were enrolled through a virtual design. In the prospective study, cohorts were assigned on the basis of participant-reported clinical history obtained from a screening survey and a study questionnaire. Exposed participants were defined as having been in contact with someone with a PCR-confirmed or clinician-diagnosed COVID-19 case within 2 weeks of study entry. Mobile phlebotomists in the prospective study collected whole blood, serum and a nasopharyngeal or oropharyngeal swab from every participant. Participants in the prospective study had the option to provide additional blood draws and questionnaires over a roughly 2-month period. Before DNA extraction, blood samples from the prospective study were shipped at room temperature or frozen. The immunoSEQ Assay, a bias-controlled multiplex PCR, was used to amplify TCRbeta CDR3 regions from genomic DNA. The paper's data handling went like this. Within the assay, amplification of reference gene primers was used to estimate how many nucleated cells each sample contained. To quantify the absolute abundance of each unique TCRbeta CDR3 rearrangement, sequence reads were collapsed and filtered. For each sample, productive Simpson clonality was calculated as the square root of Simpson's diversity index over productive rearrangements. TCRdb's version of the immuneACCESS table is confined to in-frame rearrangements and falls short of the full clone set. An unresolved V gene accounts for under half of the shortfall where checked; the remainder is of unknown origin. V, J and clone size reflect that table, while D and trimming were determined from the DNA. The sample records a few hundred thousand clones, nearly 90% of which are singletons. The ten largest clones take up roughly 16% of the sample.

This sequence was found in a young man who had been exposed to COVID-19. Sequencing used PBMCs or T cells enriched from blood (not recorded which).

The CDR3 has the sequence CASSWGPSGGYEQYF. The DNA sequence reads TGTGCCAGCAGCTGGGGGCCTAGCGGGGGTTACGAGCAGTACTTC. This sequence uses TRBV5-6 and TRBJ2-7, with 10 junctional bases fitting TRBD2. Unmatched junction bases come to 7, with V trimmed by 3 bases and J by 4 bases. The CDR3 starts with the cysteine, ends with the phenylalanine, and has 15 residues. Left in the record is the CDR3 DNA by itself, 45 bases read in frame from the first base. As encoded in the germline V gene, CDR1 is SGHDT while CDR2 is YYEEEE. The CDR3, completed at both ends by the reference TRBV5-6 and TRBJ2-7 genes, gives the full variable domain DAGVTQSPTHLIKTRGQQVTLRCSPKSGHDTVSWYQQALGQGPQFIFQYYEEEERQRGNFPDRFSGHQFPNYSSELNVNALLLGDSALYLCASSWGPSGGYEQYFGPGTRLTVT.